This entry concerns a single TCR beta chain. Its matching antigen is unknown. V gave up 6 bases and J gave up 5 bases; unmatched junction bases: 15. The CDR3 loop spans 16 amino acids. Germline CDR1 reads LNHDA; CDR2 reads SQIVND (reference sequence). Method: immunoSEQ multiplex PCR; TCRdb's copy keeps in-frame clones and lacks some. The sample includes about 130,000 clones, around nine tenths of them seen just once. The data were obtained in a study of graft-versus-host responses after intestinal transplantation. Study-level information: Multivisceral, liver-intestinal, or isolated intestinal grafts were transplanted into recipients. Anti-thymocyte globulin induction preceded approximately three years of tacrolimus and steroid maintenance in all recipients. Findings and limits, study-wide: Some GvH clones appeared in ileal mucosa or blood before recipient bone marrow. Early declines in HvG clones that occurred post-transplant were associated with peak circulating GvH clone levels.

This receptor was taken from a human donor who received an intestinal transplant. The rearrangement links TRBV19 to TRBJ1-1; 7 nucleotides agree with TRBD1. Specimen: unstimulated CD4+ T cells sorted from spleen or lymph node cells, collected before intestinal transplant. The CDR3 bases are TGTGCCAGTAGCTTCTTGGGGAGAGGGGGCTTTACTGAAGCTTTCTTT. Translation: CASSFLGRGGFTEAFF.